This T cell receptor beta chain was sequenced for a study of long-term antiretroviral therapy in people with HIV. Whole-study results and caveats: Pre-ART expanded TRB clones stayed dominant throughout, though often decreasing after ART. No data were available on ART adherence, viral resistance or therapy changes.

On this clone itself: Its matching antigen is unknown.

Runs used v3.0 of the immunoSEQ assay and were done at survey level. Libraries were prepared by immunoSEQ multiplex PCR; TCRdb keeps only in-frame clonotypes and omits some of them. The sample shows about 32,000 clones, almost 85% of them seen only once. Trimming shortened V by 5 bases and J by 4 bases, and 11 bases separated the two germline ends. CDR3 length: 13 residues. CDR1 MNHEY and CDR2 SMNVEV come from the germline V gene (reference sequence). This TCR came from a young man with HIV. The sequencing used unsorted PBMCs, collected about 3.5 years after starting antiretroviral therapy. The chain combines TRBV27 with TRBJ1-2; D is unresolved. CDR3 loop: CASSGQNTYGYTF. In DNA, the CDR3 is TGTGCCAGCAGTGGCCAGAATACCTATGGCTACACCTTC.